The 10 T cell receptor beta chains presented below share a single source sample, sequenced in a study of beta chain features in type 1 diabetes. Whole-study findings and limits: Type 1 diabetes patients showed a moderate but significant shortening of TCRB CDR3s in all four CD4+ subsets.

For these receptors, no antigen is known. Expressed TCRB transcripts were sequenced because the isolated RNA had all been reverse transcribed beforehand. Assay used: immunoSEQ multiplex PCR; TCRdb lists only in-frame clones, some missing. Found here are 250,000 or so clones, 14% of them singletons; the top ten hold about 0.018%. The sequenced sample was naive CD4+ T cells from blood. The receptors stem from a man aged 25 to 40 with type 1 diabetes.

Only a few counts were recorded for this clone. Other DNA sequences within the sample encode an identical CDR3. The V call is TRBV29-1, the J call TRBJ1-2, with D maybe TRBD1 (6 bases). CDR1 is SQVTM, CDR2 ANQGSEA, per germline. The V end was cut by 6 bases, the J end by 2 bases, with 7 bases between. The CDR3 sequence is 11 residues long. CDR3: CSVGQNYGYTF. The CDR3 DNA reads TGCAGCGTGGGACAAAACTATGGCTACACCTTC.

The genes are TRBV25-1 and TRBJ2-7; 9 nucleotides align to TRBD1. CDR1 and CDR2 from the germline V gene are MGHDK and SYGVNS. Trimming took 4 bases from V and 4 from J; bases not matched to a gene: 2. CDR3 length: 13 residues. CDR3 DNA sequence: TGTGCCAGCAGTGTGACAGGGGGATACGAGCAGTACTTC. It translates to CASSVTGGYEQYF.

This clone was detected only a few times. The CDR3 DNA follows: TGTGCCAGCAGCTACCGGACTAGCGGGGGGCCCTCCTACGAGCAGTACTTC. This codes for CASSYRTSGGPSYEQYF. This chain joins TRBV4-2 and TRBJ2-7; 14 bases map to TRBD2. Trimming at V came to 5 bases and at J to 0 bases, leaving 6 bases not matched to a gene. In germline, CDR1 is LGHNA, CDR2 YNFKEQ. This CDR3 region has 17 residues.

The V and J genes are TRBV5-1 and TRBJ2-2; D ambiguous. This CDR3 contains 14 residues. Trimming cost V 4 bases and J 3 bases, with 10 bases left between them. Germline CDR1 is SGHRS and CDR2 is YFSETQ. CDR3 residues: CASSLYEDTGELFF. The CDR3 DNA reads as TGCGCCAGCAGCCTGTACGAGGACACCGGGGAGCTGTTTTTT.

The gene calls are TRBV19 and TRBJ1-2, with 9 bases fitting TRBD1. Germline values: CDR1 LNHDA, CDR2 SQIVND (reference sequence). The CDR3 runs to 15 residues. With V trimmed by 4 bases and J by 5 bases, 8 bases remained unmatched. The CDR3 protein is CASSTSGTGSYGYTF. Here the CDR3 DNA reads TGTGCCAGTAGTACTTCCGGGACAGGGTCTTATGGCTACACCTTC.

J is TRBJ2-1 and V is TRBV5-4; 14 bases line up with TRBD2. Germline V gene data show CDR1 as SGHNT and CDR2 as YYREEE (reference sequence). The CDR3 sequence is 16 residues long. V dropped 4 bases and J dropped 7; count of bases not matched to a gene: 7. CDR3 DNA: TGTGCCAGCAGCCGCGGGACTAGCGGGGGTGGGAATGAGCAGTTCTTC. Translating it yields CASSRGTSGGGNEQFF.

This clone was picked up a small number of times. The V and J genes are TRBV10-3 and TRBJ2-7; maybe TRBD1 (5 bases). V was cut by 8 bases and J by 7 bases, with 21 bases left in between. Per germline, CDR1 ENHRY and CDR2 SYGVKD. The CDR3 totals 14 residues. This chain's CDR3 is CAISSGTKGIEQYF. CDR3 DNA sequence: TGTGCCATCTCTTCGGGTACAAAGGGGATTGAGCAGTACTTC.

This sequence joins TRBV30 and TRBJ2-1; D unresolved. V was trimmed by 4 bases and J by 0 bases, leaving 7 bases between them. Looked up from germline, CDR1 is GTSNPN and CDR2 is SVGIG (reference sequence). The CDR3 consists of 13 residues. This chain's CDR3 is CAWTLSSYNEQFF. CDR3 nucleotides: TGTGCCTGGACCCTTTCCTCCTACAATGAGCAGTTCTTC.

The rearrangement uses TRBV5-6 and TRBJ1-2, with D hard to call. Germline CDR1 SGHDT, CDR2 YYEEEE. V lost 4 bases, J lost 4 bases, and 14 bases lay in between. CDR3 size: 14 residues. The chain's CDR3 is CASSRNVGPYGYTF. In nucleotides, the CDR3 is TGTGCCAGCAGCCGGAACGTGGGCCCCTATGGCTACACCTTC.

The rearrangement links TRBV10-2 to TRBJ2-3; D possibly corresponds to TRBD2 (6 bases). Germline values: CDR1 WSHSY, CDR2 SAAADI. CDR3 length equals 14 residues. The ends were cut back, 11 bases at V and 1 base at J, with 16 bases in the middle. CDR3 protein: CALLRERGTDTQYF. CDR3 coding DNA: TGCGCCCTACTCCGGGAGAGGGGCACAGATACGCAGTATTTT.